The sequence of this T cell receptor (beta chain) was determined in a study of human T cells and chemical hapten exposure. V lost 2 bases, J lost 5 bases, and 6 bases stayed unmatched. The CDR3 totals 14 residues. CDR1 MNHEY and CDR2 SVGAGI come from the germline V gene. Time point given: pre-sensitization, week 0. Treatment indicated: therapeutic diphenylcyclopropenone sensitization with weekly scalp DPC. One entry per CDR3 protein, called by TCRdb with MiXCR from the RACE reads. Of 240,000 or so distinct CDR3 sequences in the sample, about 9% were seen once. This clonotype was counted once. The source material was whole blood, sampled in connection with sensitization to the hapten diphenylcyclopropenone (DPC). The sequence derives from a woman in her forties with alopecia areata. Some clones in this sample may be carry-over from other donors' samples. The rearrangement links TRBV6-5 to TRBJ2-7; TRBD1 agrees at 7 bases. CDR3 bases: TGTGCCAGCAGTTACGATAAGGGGGCCCACGAGCAGTACTTC. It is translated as CASSYDKGAHEQYF.